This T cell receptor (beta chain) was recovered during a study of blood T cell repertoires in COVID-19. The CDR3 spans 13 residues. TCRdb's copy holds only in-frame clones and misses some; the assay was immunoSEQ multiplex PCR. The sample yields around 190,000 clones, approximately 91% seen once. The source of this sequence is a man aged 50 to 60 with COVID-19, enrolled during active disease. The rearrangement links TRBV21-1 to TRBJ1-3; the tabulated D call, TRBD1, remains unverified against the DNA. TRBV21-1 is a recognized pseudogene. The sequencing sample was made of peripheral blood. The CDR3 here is CASGWTGRNTIYF. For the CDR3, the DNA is TGTGCCAGCGGGTGGACAGGGAGAAACACCATATATTTT.